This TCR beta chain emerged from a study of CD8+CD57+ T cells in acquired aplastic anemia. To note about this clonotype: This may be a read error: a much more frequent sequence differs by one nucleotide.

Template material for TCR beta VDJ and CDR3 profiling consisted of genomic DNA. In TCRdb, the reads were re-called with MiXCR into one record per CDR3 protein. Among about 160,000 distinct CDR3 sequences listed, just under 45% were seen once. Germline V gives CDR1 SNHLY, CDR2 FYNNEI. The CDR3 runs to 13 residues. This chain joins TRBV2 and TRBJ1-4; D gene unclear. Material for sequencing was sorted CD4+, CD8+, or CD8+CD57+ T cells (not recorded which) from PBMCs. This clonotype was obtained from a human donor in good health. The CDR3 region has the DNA TGTGCCAGCAGTTCGCCTTTTAATGAAAATCTGTTTTTT. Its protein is CASSSPFNENLFF.